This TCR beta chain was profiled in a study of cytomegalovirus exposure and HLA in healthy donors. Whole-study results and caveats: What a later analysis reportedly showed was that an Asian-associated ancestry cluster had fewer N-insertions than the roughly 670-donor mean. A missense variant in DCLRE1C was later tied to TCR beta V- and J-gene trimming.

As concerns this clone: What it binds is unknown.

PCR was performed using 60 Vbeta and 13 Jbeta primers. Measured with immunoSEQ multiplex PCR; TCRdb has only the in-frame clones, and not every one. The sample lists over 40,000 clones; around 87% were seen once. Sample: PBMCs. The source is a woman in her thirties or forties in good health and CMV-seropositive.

CDR3 DNA: TGTGCCAGCAGGCTGACAGGGGCCTACGAGCAGTACTTC. It specifies CASRLTGAYEQYF. The chain is built from TRBV28 and TRBJ2-7; 8 bases line up with TRBD1. Germline CDR1 is MDHEN and CDR2 is SYDVKM. The CDR3 is 13 amino acids. Trimming at V came to 6 bases and at J to 2 bases, leaving 3 bases not matched to a gene.